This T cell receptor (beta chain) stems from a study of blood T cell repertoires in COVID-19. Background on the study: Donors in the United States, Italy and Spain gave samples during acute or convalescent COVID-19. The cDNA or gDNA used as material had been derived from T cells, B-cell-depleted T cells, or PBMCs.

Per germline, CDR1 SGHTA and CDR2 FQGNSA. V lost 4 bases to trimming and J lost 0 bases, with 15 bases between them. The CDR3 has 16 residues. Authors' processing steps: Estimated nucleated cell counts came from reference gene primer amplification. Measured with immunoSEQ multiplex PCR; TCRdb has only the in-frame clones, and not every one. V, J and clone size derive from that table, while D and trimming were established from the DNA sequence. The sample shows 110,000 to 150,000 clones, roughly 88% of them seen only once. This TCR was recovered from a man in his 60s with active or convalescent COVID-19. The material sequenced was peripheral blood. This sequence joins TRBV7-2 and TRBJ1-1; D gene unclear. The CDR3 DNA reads TGTGCCAGCAGCTCAAGCGGACGGATCATGAACACTGAAGCTTTCTTT. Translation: CASSSSGRIMNTEAFF.